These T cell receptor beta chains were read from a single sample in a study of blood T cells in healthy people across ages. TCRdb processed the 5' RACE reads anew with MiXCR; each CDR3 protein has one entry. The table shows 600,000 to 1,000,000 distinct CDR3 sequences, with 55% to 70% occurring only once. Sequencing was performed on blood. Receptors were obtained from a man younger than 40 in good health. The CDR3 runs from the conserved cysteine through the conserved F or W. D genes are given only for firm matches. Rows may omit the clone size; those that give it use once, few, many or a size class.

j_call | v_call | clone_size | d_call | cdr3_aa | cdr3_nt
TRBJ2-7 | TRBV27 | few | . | CASSLSLAAAPYEQYF | TGTGCCAGCAGTTTATCCCTAGCTGCTGCCCCATACGAGCAGTACTTC
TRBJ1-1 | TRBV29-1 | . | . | CSVPLGTEAFF | TGCAGCGTCCCCCTGGGGACTGAAGCTTTCTTT
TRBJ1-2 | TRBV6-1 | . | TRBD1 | CASSRVTGGSGYTF | TGTGCCAGCAGTCGGGTGACAGGGGGAAGCGGCTACACCTTC
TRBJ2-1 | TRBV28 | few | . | CASSSPGGRNEQFF | TGTGCCAGCAGTTCCCCAGGGGGGCGGAATGAGCAGTTCTTC
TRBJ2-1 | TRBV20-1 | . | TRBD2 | CSAREVEASGKTSSYNEQFF | TGCAGTGCTAGAGAAGTCGAGGCTAGCGGCAAGACTAGCTCCTACAATGAGCAGTTCTTC
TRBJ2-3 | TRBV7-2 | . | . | CASSARDRIEGTQYF | TGTGCCAGCAGCGCCAGGGACCGCATAGAGGGTACGCAGTATTTT
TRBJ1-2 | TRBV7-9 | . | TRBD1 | CASSRDRSWGGYTF | TGTGCCAGCAGCCGGGACAGATCCTGGGGCGGCTACACCTTC
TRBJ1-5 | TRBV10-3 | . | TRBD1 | CTISEWTGIDQPQHF | TGTACCATCAGTGAGTGGACAGGTATAGATCAGCCCCAGCATTTT
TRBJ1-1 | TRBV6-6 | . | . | CAISNRVMNTEAFF | TGTGCCATCTCGAACAGGGTTATGAACACTGAAGCTTTCTTT
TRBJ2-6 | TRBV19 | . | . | CASSIAGSGANVLTF | TGTGCCAGTAGTATCGCGGGCTCTGGGGCCAACGTCCTGACTTTC
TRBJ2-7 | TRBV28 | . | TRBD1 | CASSPVDRGYEQYF | TGTGCCAGCAGTCCCGTGGACAGGGGCTACGAGCAGTACTTC
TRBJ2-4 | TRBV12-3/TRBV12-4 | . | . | CASSLGRLDVQYF | TGTGCCAGCAGTTTGGGACGACTAGACGTTCAGTACTTC
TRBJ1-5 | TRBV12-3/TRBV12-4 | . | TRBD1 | CASTGDRVQHF | TGTGCCAGCACGGGGGACAGGGTCCAGCATTTT
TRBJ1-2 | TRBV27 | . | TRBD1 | CASSGTGYNGYTF | TGCGCCAGCAGCGGGACAGGGTACAATGGCTACACCTTC
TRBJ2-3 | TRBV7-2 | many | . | CASSLTRDTQYF | TGTGCCAGCAGCTTAACGAGAGATACGCAGTATTTT
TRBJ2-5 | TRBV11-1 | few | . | CASSRGFQETQYF | TGTGCCAGCAGCCGGGGCTTCCAAGAGACCCAGTACTTC
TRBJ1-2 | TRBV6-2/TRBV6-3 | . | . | CASRETGYGYTF | TGTGCCAGCAGAGAGACAGGCTATGGCTACACCTTC